The TCR beta chain under discussion was sequenced for a study of blood T cells in healthy people across ages. This clonotype came up a few times. PCR was performed a second time for about 7 to 12 cycles using a sample-barcoded 5' primer and a J-beta primer mix. Tagging of each cDNA molecule was performed by a template-switch adaptor with 12 random nucleotides. One entry per CDR3 protein results from TCRdb running MiXCR on the 5' RACE reads. This table holds some 750,000 distinct CDR3 sequences, approximately 21% found once. The sequence was obtained from a man between 70 and 80 years old in good health. Sequencing input: blood.

Written as DNA, the CDR3 is TGTGCCAGCAGTTTGGTCCCCGACAGGGGGGAGACCCAGTACTTC. This translates into CASSLVPDRGETQYF. This chain joins TRBV12-3 or TRBV12-4 and TRBJ2-1; 9 nucleotides align to TRBD1. The last part of the DNA fits TRBJ2-5 better; the J call may be wrong. The CDR3 runs 15 residues.